One TCR beta chain is described in this entry. This CDR3 is 13 amino acids long. V lost 7 bases, J lost 6 bases, and 5 bases stayed unmatched. The germline V gene encodes CDR1 MDHEN and CDR2 SYDVKM. TCRdb keeps only in-frame clones here, not all; method: immunoSEQ multiplex PCR. This sample has a few hundred thousand clones, with approximately 87% found just once. The sample is drawn from a study of blood T cell repertoires in COVID-19. Overall study context: Acute and convalescent COVID-19 samples came from the United States, Italy and Spain. Sample material is recorded as cDNA or gDNA derived from T cells, B-cell-depleted T cells, or PBMCs.

The receptor was derived from a woman aged 45-60 years who had recovered from COVID-19. The source material was peripheral blood. The chain carries TRBV28 and TRBJ1-5; the match to TRBD1 covers 8 bases. CDR3 in DNA: TGTGCCAGCACGACAGGGGAACGTCAGCCCCAGCATTTT. Translated: CASTTGERQPQHF. Filled out from reference TRBV28 and TRBJ1-5, the complete variable domain reads DVKVTQSSRYLVKRTGEKVFLECVQDMDHENMFWYRQDPGLGLRLIYFSYDVKMKEKGDIPEGYSVSREKKERFSLILESASTNQTSMYLCASTTGERQPQHFGDGTRLSIL.